These 24 T cell receptor beta chains came from one sample sequenced in a study of blood T cell repertoires in COVID-19. Clones were read by immunoSEQ multiplex PCR, and TCRdb kept only the in-frame ones, dropping some. The repertoire holds roughly 200,000 clones, around nine tenths seen once, with just under 0.9% in the top ten. The sample comprised peripheral blood. The receptors shown here come from a woman aged 18-35 years who had recovered from COVID-19.

The chain is built from TRBV6-2 or TRBV6-3 and TRBJ1-2; no firm D call. This CDR3 has 16 amino acids. In germline, CDR1 is MNHEY, CDR2 SVGEGT. V gave up 0 bases and J gave up 8 bases, with 19 bases separating them. The CDR3 DNA sequence: TGTGCCAGCAGTTACTCGACGTGGGGTCGAGAGGGCGGCTACACCTTC. This codes for CASSYSTWGREGGYTF.

The rearrangement links TRBV5-1 to TRBJ2-2; TRBD1 matches at 7 bases. This CDR3 is 16 amino acids long. Losses at the gene ends were 2 bases for V and 5 bases for J; bases not matched to a gene: 9. The V gene's germline CDR1 is SGHRS and CDR2 YFSETQ. For the CDR3, the DNA is TGCGCCAGCAGCTTCGTGCCGGGACAGCAAACCGGGGAGCTGTTTTTT. Encoded protein: CASSFVPGQQTGELFF.

V is TRBV2 and J is TRBJ1-5; 9 nucleotides match TRBD1. The germline V gene has CDR1 SNHLY and CDR2 FYNNEI. CDR3 size: 15 residues. With V trimmed by 6 bases and J by 7 bases, 10 bases remained unmatched. CDR3 residues: CASSRLQGARQPQHF. In nucleotides, the CDR3 is TGTGCCAGCAGCAGGCTACAGGGGGCCCGGCAGCCCCAGCATTTT.

V and J are TRBV9 and TRBJ1-4; D perhaps matches TRBD1 (6 bases). V dropped 9 bases and J dropped 7 bases, with 16 bases sitting between them. CDR3 length: 13 amino acids. Per the germline V gene, CDR1 is SGDLS and CDR2 is YYNGEE. This CDR3 reads CATKGGPAEKLFF. The CDR3 DNA reads TGTGCCACCAAGGGGGGGCCGGCTGAAAAACTGTTTTTT.

V and J are TRBV12-3 or TRBV12-4 and TRBJ1-1; D is uncertain. The V end lost 7 bases, the J end lost 5 bases, and 8 bases lay between the germline ends. CDR3 length equals 11 residues. CDR3 loop: CASTLDTEAFF. The CDR3 nucleotides are TGTGCCAGCACCCTAGATACTGAAGCTTTCTTT.

In its sample, this clone was seen a few times. The chain has TRBV7-9 and TRBJ2-7, with TRBD2 as a possible D gene (7 bases). The CDR3 runs to 14 residues. The V end was cut by 1 base, the J end by 2 bases, with 9 bases between. CDR1 and CDR2 (germline): SEHNR, FQNEAQ (reference sequence). The CDR3 coding sequence is TGTGCCAGCAGCTTAGTGGGGGGGCCCTACGAGCAGTACTTC. The encoded protein is CASSLVGGPYEQYF. Using reference TRBV7-9 and TRBJ2-7 for the parts outside the CDR3, the full variable domain is DTGVSQNPRHKITKRGQNVTFRCDPISEHNRLYWYRQTLGQGPEFLTYFQNEAQLEKSRLLSDRFSAERPKGSFSTLEIQRTEQGDSAMYLCASSLVGGPYEQYFGPGTRLTVT.

CDR3 coding DNA: TGCGCCAGCAGCTTAATGGTAGCGGGAGGACCAGCGACGTACAATGAGCAGTTCTTC. Protein: CASSLMVAGGPATYNEQFF. The rearrangement uses TRBV5-1 and TRBJ2-1; the match to TRBD2 covers 10 bases. Per germline, CDR1 SGHRS and CDR2 YFSETQ. J gave up 4 bases and V 2 bases, and 15 bases lay outside the gene matches. CDR3 length: 19 residues.

The genes are TRBV4-3 and TRBJ1-2; tentative D call: TRBD1 (5 bases). The CDR3 length is 14 residues. CDR1 and CDR2 (germline): LGHNA, YSLEER. V dropped 4 bases and J dropped 4 bases, with 13 bases sitting between them. The CDR3 DNA is TGCGCCAGCAGCCCTGACGGGGGTACCTATGGCTACACCTTC. Protein sequence: CASSPDGGTYGYTF.

The V gene is TRBV27, the J gene TRBJ2-1, with TRBD2 matching 8 bases. Germline V gene data show CDR1 as MNHEY and CDR2 as SMNVEV (reference sequence). The trim removed 3 bases at V and 2 bases at J, leaving 3 bases unmatched. This CDR3 spans 15 amino acids. CDR3 DNA sequence: TGTGCCAGCAGTTTTCTCGGGGGGGCCTACAATGAGCAGTTCTTC. It encodes CASSFLGGAYNEQFF.

About this clone itself: The sample has other DNA sequences that encode this CDR3 too. V gene TRBV6-5 combines with J gene TRBJ1-5; no reliable D call. The length of the CDR3 is 13 residues. Trimming took 2 bases from V and 1 from J, leaving 3 bases between them. Germline-derived CDR1 and CDR2 are MNHEY and SVGAGI. The CDR3 DNA reads TGTGCCAGCAGTTACGGCAGCAATCAGCCCCAGCATTTT. This gives the protein CASSYGSNQPQHF.

The sample holds one count of this clone. V and J are TRBV9 and TRBJ2-5; 8 bases match TRBD2. The junction had 6 bases not matched to a gene; V was cut back by 0 bases and J by 5 bases. The germline CDR1 and CDR2 sequences are SGDLS and YYNGEE. This CDR3 spans 15 amino acids. CDR3 nucleotide sequence: TGTGCCAGCAGCGTAGCGGGGGGGCGAAGTGAGACCCAGTACTTC. The encoded protein is CASSVAGGRSETQYF.

A remark on this clone: This sample also contains other DNA sequences that code for the same CDR3. The chain uses TRBV5-1 and TRBJ2-5, with D perhaps TRBD1 (7 bases). The CDR3 has 14 residues. V was cut by 2 bases and J by 4 bases, with 12 bases left in between. Germline V lookup: CDR1 SGHRS, CDR2 YFSETQ. The CDR3 bases are TGCGCCAGCAGCTTACGACAGGGAGGAGAGACCCAGTACTTC. Its translation is CASSLRQGGETQYF. The entire variable domain, with the rest obtained from reference TRBV5-1 and TRBJ2-5, is as follows: KAGVTQTPRYLIKTRGQQVTLSCSPISGHRSVSWYQQTPGQGLQFLFEYFSETQRNKGNFPGRFSGRQFSNSRSEMNVSTLELGDSALYLCASSLRQGGETQYFGPGTRLLVL.

This clone has only one observation. For the CDR3, the DNA is TGTGCCACCAGTTTGGGACAGGGGGCGAATGGCTACACCTTC. Translation gives CATSLGQGANGYTF. V is TRBV24-1 and J is TRBJ1-2; 12 positions agree with TRBD1. CDR3 length: 14 amino acids. Germline V lookup: CDR1 KGHDR, CDR2 SFDVKD. Germline trimming cut 6 bases from V and 6 bases from J; bases unmatched to any gene: 4.

The V and J genes are TRBV30 and TRBJ1-1; D perhaps matches TRBD1 (6 bases). The CDR3 covers 17 residues. V was shortened by 0 bases and J by 0 bases, with 17 bases between the two germline ends. Germline CDR1 GTSNPN, CDR2 SVGIG (reference sequence). The CDR3 DNA reads TGTGCCTGGAGTGTACGCGTGTTGGGACAAGTGAACACTGAAGCTTTCTTT. Its translation: CAWSVRVLGQVNTEAFF.

The gene calls are TRBV9 and TRBJ2-3, with 10 bases aligning to TRBD2. Germline loops: CDR1 SGDLS, CDR2 YYNGEE. With V trimmed by 2 bases and J by 0 bases, 6 bases remained unmatched. CDR3 size: 17 residues. The CDR3 DNA reads TGTGCCAGCAGCGTTGGACTAGCGGAGACTAGCACAGATACGCAGTATTTT. This translates into CASSVGLAETSTDTQYF.

The J gene is TRBJ2-7, the V gene TRBV2; TRBD2 aligns across 10 bases. CDR3 length equals 18 residues. After removal of 5 bases from V and 3 bases from J, the junction contained 16 bases not matched to a gene. Germline loops: CDR1 SNHLY, CDR2 FYNNEI. The CDR3 nucleotides are TGTGCCAGCAGTTTAGGTGGGCAGCGGGAGGGCCTGATCTACGAGCAGTACGTC. This codes for CASSLGGQREGLIYEQYV.

The V call is TRBV5-1, the J call TRBJ2-1; 11 bases agree with TRBD2. V gave up 4 bases and J gave up 5 bases; unmatched junction bases: 2. CDR1 is SGHRS and CDR2 is YFSETQ in the germline V gene. The CDR3 is 14 amino acids. As DNA, the CDR3 is TGCGCCAGCAGCATGACTAGCGGGAACAATGAGCAGTTCTTC. Its translation: CASSMTSGNNEQFF.

The J gene is TRBJ2-5, the V gene TRBV29-1; D may be TRBD2 (6 bases). CDR1 is SQVTM, CDR2 ANQGSEA, per germline. CDR3 length: 10 residues. CDR3 protein: CGGVKETQYF. The CDR3, as DNA: TGCGGAGGGGTGAAGGAGACCCAGTACTTC.

V and J are TRBV2 and TRBJ1-5, with D hard to call. The CDR3 is 14 residues long. Germline assignment: CDR1 SNHLY and CDR2 FYNNEI. The V end was cut by 2 bases, the J end by 1 base, with 6 bases between. The CDR3 reads CASSESGSNQPQHF. CDR3 nucleotide sequence: TGTGCCAGCAGTGAAAGTGGCAGCAATCAGCCCCAGCATTTT.

The V gene is TRBV19, the J gene TRBJ1-5, with a weak D call TRBD1 (5 bases). V was trimmed by 4 bases and J by 5 bases, leaving 9 bases between them. This CDR3 comprises 13 residues. Germline-derived CDR1 and CDR2 are LNHDA and SQIVND (reference sequence). The CDR3 DNA reads as TGTGCCAGTAGTAAAATCAGGGATCAGCCCCAGCATTTT. Protein: CASSKIRDQPQHF.

CDR3 sequence reads: CASSKYLGGASEQYF. CDR3 nucleotide sequence: TGTGCCAGTAGCAAATACCTTGGGGGGGCCTCCGAGCAGTACTTC. The rearrangement uses TRBV19 and TRBJ2-7, with a weak D call TRBD2 (7 bases). The CDR3 has 15 amino acids. Germline CDR1 LNHDA, CDR2 SQIVND (reference sequence). Trimming pared 6 bases from V and 6 bases from J, leaving 21 bases between. The whole variable domain, filled in from reference TRBV19 and TRBJ2-7, reads DGGITQSPKYLFRKEGQNVTLSCEQNLNHDAMYWYRQDPGQGLRLIYYSQIVNDFQKGDIAEGYSVSREKKESFPLTVTSAQKNPTAFYLCASSKYLGGASEQYFGPGTRLTVT.

V usage is TRBV5-1 and J usage is TRBJ2-1, with D possibly matching TRBD2 (5 bases). From germline, CDR1 is SGHRS and CDR2 YFSETQ. The CDR3 runs to 16 residues. The V end was cut by 0 bases, the J end by 0 bases, with 10 bases between. The DNA of the CDR3 is TGCGCCAGCAGCTTGGTCCGGGGTAGCTCCTACAATGAGCAGTTCTTC. As protein: CASSLVRGSSYNEQFF.

The chain combines TRBV19 with TRBJ2-1; 11 bases map to TRBD1. With V trimmed by 4 bases and J by 8 bases, 7 bases remained unmatched. Germline V CDR1 and CDR2: LNHDA, SQIVND (reference sequence). The CDR3 is 15 residues long. CDR3 amino acids: CASSNGQGAIDEQFF. CDR3 DNA: TGTGCCAGTAGTAACGGACAGGGGGCAATCGATGAGCAGTTCTTC.

The rearrangement joins TRBV3-1 (or the pseudogene TRBV3-2) to TRBJ1-3; 8 bases line up with TRBD1. CDR1 is LGHDT, CDR2 YNNKEL, per germline (reference sequence). This CDR3 is built from 17 residues. With V trimmed by 0 bases and J by 4 bases, 8 bases remained unmatched. The CDR3 loop reads CASSQDHSGGGGNTIYF. CDR3 bases: TGTGCCAGCAGCCAAGATCACTCAGGGGGCGGGGGAAACACCATATATTTT.